Below are 9 T cell receptor beta chains sequenced from a single sample in a study of CD8 T cells in ankylosing spondylitis. Study results and caveats: A TCR beta motif made of roughly eight highly homologous variants seemed typical of ankylosing spondylitis blood.

Each CDR3 protein is one row after TCRdb ran MiXCR on the 5' RACE reads. Of 350,000 to 450,000 distinct CDR3 sequences listed, 25% to 30% are singletons. What these receptors recognize is not known. What was sequenced was blood, either unsorted or a sorted T cell fraction (not recorded which). These TCRs come from a male donor with ankylosing spondylitis.

The table lists this clonotype with many counts. V is TRBV4-2 and J is TRBJ1-6, with TRBD1 matching over 10 bases. Germline V gene lookup returns CDR1 LGHNA and CDR2 YNFKEQ. There are 17 residues in the CDR3. J was trimmed by 7 bases and V by 3 bases; bases with no gene match: 9. The DNA for the CDR3 is TGTGCCAGCAGCCAGGAACCCGGGACAGGGGTAAATTCACCCCTCCACTTT. As protein: CASSQEPGTGVNSPLHF.

There are many counts of this clonotype. The rearrangement joins TRBV5-1 to TRBJ1-6, with D tentatively TRBD1 (5 bases). This CDR3 has 14 amino acids. V lost 5 bases, J lost 8 bases, and 14 bases lay in between. CDR1 and CDR2 from the germline V gene are SGHRS and YFSETQ. CDR3 sequence (DNA): TGCGCCAGCAGAGGTCAGGGACGTGATTCACCCCTCCACTTT. This translates into CASRGQGRDSPLHF.

This clonotype was seen ten or more times. The chain joins TRBV12-3 or TRBV12-4 to TRBJ2-3; no definite D call. The CDR3 has 13 amino acids. The V end was cut by 6 bases, the J end by 5 bases, with 12 bases between. The CDR3 loop reads CASRSLQRDTQYF. The CDR3 region has the DNA TGTGCCAGCAGGTCCCTACAGCGAGATACGCAGTATTTT.

This clonotype was seen ten or more times. V and J are TRBV29-1 and TRBJ1-2, with D tentatively TRBD1 (6 bases). CDR1 is SQVTM and CDR2 is ANQGSEA in the germline V gene. V gave up 0 bases and J gave up 3 bases, with 14 bases separating them. The length of the CDR3 is 15 residues. The CDR3 DNA sequence: TGCAGCGTTGAAGATCTTGGACAGATAGACTATGGCTACACCTTC. Protein sequence: CSVEDLGQIDYGYTF.

This CDR3 is CASSVLGRGEKLFF. As DNA, the CDR3 is TGTGCCAGCAGCGTCCTTGGACGAGGTGAAAAACTGTTTTTT. This chain links TRBV11-2 with TRBJ1-4, with unresolved D. This CDR3 is 14 amino acids long. Germline CDR1 reads SGHAT; CDR2 reads FQNNGV. V was clipped by 5 bases and J by 7 bases, with 14 bases between them.

The chain has TRBV5-1 and TRBJ2-5; 9 bases fit TRBD1. The CDR3 spans 15 residues. In germline, CDR1 is SGHRS, CDR2 YFSETQ. V dropped 0 bases and J dropped 4; count of bases not matched to a gene: 4. In DNA, the CDR3 is TGCGCCAGCAGCTTGGCCGGGACAGGGTTAGAGACCCAGTACTTC. Protein sequence: CASSLAGTGLETQYF. Full variable domain (rest looked up from reference TRBV5-1 and TRBJ2-5): KAGVTQTPRYLIKTRGQQVTLSCSPISGHRSVSWYQQTPGQGLQFLFEYFSETQRNKGNFPGRFSGRQFSNSRSEMNVSTLELGDSALYLCASSLAGTGLETQYFGPGTRLLVL.

This clonotype appeared once. The chain employs TRBV15 and TRBJ1-2; D gene unclear. The germline V gene encodes CDR1 LNHNV and CDR2 YYDKDF (reference sequence). There are 12 residues in the CDR3. Trimming cost V 0 bases and J 10 bases, with 9 bases left between them. In nucleotides, the CDR3 is TGTGCCACCAGCAGAGATCGAAGCTTCTACACCTTC. Amino acid sequence: CATSRDRSFYTF.

The V gene is TRBV27, the J gene TRBJ2-3; D is perhaps TRBD2 (6 bases). This CDR3 has 15 amino acids. CDR1 MNHEY and CDR2 SMNVEV come from the germline V gene (reference sequence). Trimming left V 2 bases short and J 4 bases short, with 13 bases between. CDR3 in DNA: TGTGCCAGCAGTTTAAGGTCGGGAGTGCCAGATACGCAGTATTTT. Residues: CASSLRSGVPDTQYF.

The chain joins TRBV7-2 to TRBJ2-7; 9 bases align to TRBD1. The CDR3 has 13 residues. V gave up 3 bases and J gave up 11 bases; unmatched junction bases: 8. CDR1 and CDR2 (germline): SGHTA, FQGNSA. CDR3 in amino acids: CASSLGRTGAEYF. CDR3 DNA: TGTGCCAGCAGCTTGGGGCGGACAGGGGCGGAGTACTTC.